These T cell receptor beta chains were read from a single sample in a study of graft-versus-host responses after intestinal transplantation. For these receptors, no antigen is known. Using immunoSEQ multiplex PCR, the repertoire was profiled, and TCRdb retains in-frame clones only, with some absent. This sample carries about 92,000 clones, roughly 80% of them seen once, and the ten largest clones take 17%. The sample was unstimulated CD8+ T cells sorted from spleen or lymph node cells, taken before intestinal transplant. These receptors originate from a human donor who received an intestinal transplant. CDR3s include the opening cysteine and the closing phenylalanine or tryptophan. Each record gives: clone size, V gene, J gene, D gene, CDR3 DNA, CDR3 protein. A D gene is named only where the DNA matches it firmly. Clone size is not always given. Where it is, it says once, few, many or a class for expanded clones.

>-|TRBV4-1|TRBJ2-4|-
TGCGCCAGCAGCCAAGGCGCCCGGGACGGGGACATTCAGTACTTC
CASSQGARDGDIQYF
>-|TRBV10-2|TRBJ1-1|-
TGCGCCAGCAGTGAGGTCATGAACACTGAAGCTTTCTTT
CASSEVMNTEAFF
>-|TRBV19|TRBJ1-1|-
TGTGCCAGTAGTAGTGGGGAGGGTACTGAAGCTTTCTTT
CASSSGEGTEAFF
>-|TRBV21-1|TRBJ2-4|-
TGTGCCAGCAGCAAAGACCGCCGGGGGGTAGCCAAAAACATTCAGTACTTC
CASSKDRRGVAKNIQYF
>once|TRBV28|TRBJ1-5|-
TGTGCCAGCACCTACCAGGGGCACCAGCCCCAGCATTTT
CASTYQGHQPQHF
>-|TRBV7-9|TRBJ2-3|-
TGTGCCAGCAGCCCTAGTGGCACAGATACGCAGTATTTT
CASSPSGTDTQYF
>-|TRBV5-4|TRBJ1-1|-
TGTGCCAGCAGCCAAGACAGGAACACTGAAGCTTTCTTT
CASSQDRNTEAFF
>few|TRBV5-6|TRBJ2-3|TRBD2
TGTGCCAGCAGCTGGACTAGCGGGGGGGCCGGAGATACGCAGTATTTT
CASSWTSGGAGDTQYF
>-|TRBV7-9|TRBJ2-1|TRBD1
TGTGCCAGCAGCTTATACAGGGGCGGAGACAATGAGCAGTTCTTC
CASSLYRGGDNEQFF
>-|TRBV5-4|TRBJ2-3|-
TGTGCCAGCAGCTTGGCCTCTCTAGTGACGCCTGTCACAGATACGCAGTATTTT
CASSLASLVTPVTDTQYF
>-|TRBV5-5|TRBJ1-3|-
TGTGCCAGCAGCTTGGTGACAAAACTTGTCTCTGGAAACACCATATATTTT
CASSLVTKLVSGNTIYF
>-|TRBV2|TRBJ1-1|-
TGTGCCAGCAGTCACTACCTCGGGCAGCTCCCTAATGAAGCTTTCTTT
CASSHYLGQLPNEAFF
>-|TRBV25-1|TRBJ2-3|-
TGTGCCAGCAGTGCAAGGAGAGGGACGCAGTATTTT
CASSARRGTQYF
>-|TRBV7-9|TRBJ1-1|-
TGTGCCAGCAGCTTAGGACGGAACACTGAAGCTTTCTTT
CASSLGRNTEAFF
>-|TRBV28|TRBJ2-5|TRBD1
TGTGCCAGCAGTACCCTTACAGGGGGTAGGAGCAGTTTTCGGGAGACCCAGTACTTC
CASSTLTGGRSSFRETQYF
>-|TRBV11-2|TRBJ1-2|-
TGTGCCAGCAGCTTAGAGGCTAGGTCACCTAACTATGGCTACACCTTC
CASSLEARSPNYGYTF
>-|TRBV21-1|TRBJ1-5|-
TGTGCCAGCAGCCCTCCGGGAGGAGCTTTTTATAGCAATCAGCCCCAGCATTTT
CASSPPGGAFYSNQPQHF
>-|TRBV28|TRBJ1-2|TRBD1
TGTGCCTGCAGTCCAGGACAGGAGGTAAACTATGGCTACACCTTC
CACSPGQEVNYGYTF
>-|TRBV4-2|TRBJ2-5|TRBD2
TGTGCCAGCAGCCAAGGAGCGGGGATGGATGAGACCCAGTACTTC
CASSQGAGMDETQYF
>once|TRBV4-1|TRBJ2-7|TRBD1
TGCGCCAGCAGCCAAGGGGGCGCGGCAGGGGGCGCCGCCTACGAGCAGTACTTC
CASSQGGAAGGAAYEQYF
>-|TRBV19|TRBJ2-5|TRBD1
TGTGCCAGTAGTTTCGGACAGGGCGGAGAGACCCAGTACTTC
CASSFGQGGETQYF
>-|TRBV4-2|TRBJ1-1|TRBD1
TGTGCCAGCAGCCCAGATCCCGGACAGGGGGATGGAGCTTTCTTT
CASSPDPGQGDGAFF
>once|TRBV7-2|TRBJ2-1|TRBD2
TGTGCCAGCAGTTTAGCCCTAATCGGGGGGGGCATATACAATGAGCAGTTCTTC
CASSLALIGGGIYNEQFF
>-|TRBV5-1|TRBJ2-5|-
TGCGCCAGCAACCTCCGGGACTCACAAGAGACCCAGTACTTC
CASNLRDSQETQYF
>few|TRBV10-1|TRBJ2-3|-
TGCGCCAGCAGTGAGTTGGACTCCGAAAGGAGGGATACGCAGTATTTT
CASSELDSERRDTQYF
>-|TRBV19|TRBJ1-2|TRBD1
TGTGCCAGTAGTCCCGGGACAGGGAGGGACTATGGCTACACCTTC
CASSPGTGRDYGYTF
>once|TRBV7-8|TRBJ1-3|-
TGTGCCAGCAGCAGCTACGCCGGGACCTCTGGAAACACCATATATTTT
CASSSYAGTSGNTIYF
>-|TRBV6-5|TRBJ2-3|-
TGTGCCAGCAGTTACGGCGGAAGCACAGATACGCAGTATTTT
CASSYGGSTDTQYF
>-|TRBV4-2|TRBJ2-5|TRBD1
TGTGCCAGCAGCCGCTATGAACAGGGGGCGAGCGAGACCCAGTACTTC
CASSRYEQGASETQYF
>-|TRBV5-6|TRBJ2-3|TRBD2
TGTGCCAGCAGCTTGGGAGGACTAGCGGGGACAGATACGCAGTATTTT
CASSLGGLAGTDTQYF
>-|TRBV28|TRBJ2-7|TRBD2
TGTGCCAGCAGTTTAAGACTAGCGGGAACGGGCGAGCAGTACTTC
CASSLRLAGTGEQYF
>-|TRBV13|TRBJ1-5|TRBD1
TGTGCCAGCAGCTTAGGTCCCCCGGACAGGGGGGGCAATCAGCCCCAGCATTTT
CASSLGPPDRGGNQPQHF
>-|TRBV4-2|TRBJ1-3|-
TGTGCCAGCAGCCAAGACAAGGGGACCTCTGGAAACACCATATATTTT
CASSQDKGTSGNTIYF
>-|TRBV19|TRBJ2-3|TRBD2
TGTGCCAGTAGTATAGATCCGACTAGCTGGAGCACAGATACGCAGTATTTT
CASSIDPTSWSTDTQYF
>once|TRBV19|TRBJ2-1|TRBD2
TGTGCCAGTAGTATAACTAGCGGGGGGGCCTCCTACAATGAGCAGTTCTTC
CASSITSGGASYNEQFF
>-|TRBV5-4|TRBJ2-3|-
TGTGCCAGCAGCTTGGTCGGGGGCGGAGATACGCAGTATTTT
CASSLVGGGDTQYF
>-|TRBV19|TRBJ2-1|TRBD2
TGTGCCAGTAGTATCGGGACTAGCGGGACCAATGAGCAGTTCTTC
CASSIGTSGTNEQFF
>-|TRBV27|TRBJ2-1|-
TGTGCCAGCAGTTTCGGGGGTCTTGAGCAGTTCTTC
CASSFGGLEQFF
>once|TRBV7-6|TRBJ2-3|-
TGTGCCAGCAGCTTAGCGAGGCCCCAGACTGGCACAGATACGCAGTATTTT
CASSLARPQTGTDTQYF
>-|TRBV29-1|TRBJ2-7|-
TGCAGCGTTGCCGGAAAGCCCCCCTTTTCCTACGAGCAGTACTTC
CSVAGKPPFSYEQYF
>-|TRBV4-1|TRBJ2-3|TRBD2
TGCGCCAGCAGCCAAGATCGTGGCGGGGGGGACACAGATACGCAGTATTTT
CASSQDRGGGDTDTQYF
>-|TRBV4-1|TRBJ1-5|-
TGCGCCAGCAGCCATAGCGAACTTCGGGACAAGCATCAGCCCCAGCATTTT
CASSHSELRDKHQPQHF
>-|TRBV7-6|TRBJ2-3|TRBD2
TGTGCCAGCAGACCTCTAGCGGGGGGGCCAGGTACGCAGTATTTT
CASRPLAGGPGTQYF